These 31 T cell receptor beta chains originate from one sample sequenced in a study of T cell responses to AZD1222 COVID-19 vaccine. Clones were read by immunoSEQ multiplex PCR, and TCRdb kept only the in-frame ones, dropping some. This sample yields some 84,000 clones, of which 88% are seen a single time; 16% belongs to the top ten. Source: peripheral blood, taken on day 0 of AZD1222 vaccination. All receptors come from an adult in good health.

The count of this clone is one. This chain joins TRBV18 and TRBJ2-1; 15 bases are shared with TRBD2. The ends lost 3 bases at V and 7 bases at J; junction bases unmatched: 13. The length of the CDR3 is 19 residues. The germline gives CDR1 KGHSH, CDR2 LQKENI. The CDR3 loop is CASSPPRGLAGGPGNEQFF. Written as DNA, the CDR3 is TGTGCCAGCTCACCCCCCCGCGGACTAGCGGGAGGGCCAGGGAATGAGCAGTTCTTC.

The chain employs TRBV4-2 and TRBJ2-3; D may be TRBD2 (5 bases). The germline V gene encodes CDR1 LGHNA and CDR2 YNFKEQ. Between the trimmed V and J ends, which lost 3 bases and 5 bases, there was a span of 12 bases. CDR3 size: 14 residues. The chain's CDR3 is CASSHERREDTQYF. The CDR3 DNA reads as TGTGCCAGCAGCCACGAAAGACGGGAAGATACGCAGTATTTT.

The chain couples TRBV14 to TRBJ1-1, with a weak D call TRBD1 (6 bases). Germline-derived CDR1 and CDR2 are SGHDN and FVKESK. The CDR3 extends over 15 amino acids. Between the trimmed V and J ends, which lost 3 bases and 0 bases, there was a span of 11 bases. The CDR3 DNA reads as TGTGCCAGCAGCCAGGGTCAGGGGTTGAACACTGAAGCTTTCTTT. Translation: CASSQGQGLNTEAFF.

This chain joins TRBV18 and TRBJ2-5; maybe TRBD2 (6 bases). The CDR3 has 12 residues. The V gene's germline CDR1 is KGHSH and CDR2 LQKENI. V lost 3 bases and J 5 bases, leaving 7 bases between the germline ends. The DNA for the CDR3 is TGTGCCAGCTCACCGGAGGGGGAGACCCAGTACTTC. Protein product: CASSPEGETQYF.

This clone was observed a single time. The chain recombines TRBV19 with TRBJ1-1, with a possible D match to TRBD1 (5 bases). The CDR3 has 13 amino acids. V lost 3 bases and J 5 bases, leaving 10 bases between the germline ends. Germline V gives CDR1 LNHDA, CDR2 SQIVND (reference sequence). CDR3 residues: CASSIYGGTEAFF. Here the CDR3 DNA reads TGTGCCAGTAGTATTTATGGGGGGACTGAAGCTTTCTTT.

In its sample, this clone was seen once. This chain links TRBV5-8 with TRBJ1-3, with D perhaps matching TRBD1 (6 bases). The ends were cut back, 0 bases at V and 4 bases at J, with 8 bases in the middle. Germline CDR1 is SGHTS and CDR2 is YDEGEE. This CDR3 has 14 amino acids. The CDR3 DNA follows: TGTGCCAGCAGCTTGGCCAGGGGAGGAAACACCATATATTTT. Amino acid sequence: CASSLARGGNTIYF.

Concerning this clone: Germline and junction disagree at one end, which may indicate a read error. The gene calls are TRBV6-2 or TRBV6-3 and TRBJ2-3; either TRBD1 or TRBD2 may supply D (5 bases each). The V gene's germline CDR1 is MNHEY and CDR2 SVGEGT. The CDR3 consists of 16 residues. This CDR3 reads CASSYPDYSGLGYAVF. CDR3 DNA: TGTGCCAGCAGTTATCCCGACTACTCGGGGCTAGGGTACGCAGTTTTT.

The chain carries TRBV7-9 and TRBJ2-3; 8 positions agree with TRBD2. The CDR3 extends over 19 amino acids. Germline CDR1 SEHNR, CDR2 FQNEAQ (reference sequence). The junction had 15 bases not matched to a gene; V was cut back by 3 bases and J by 1 base. The chain's CDR3 is CASSFPPKSGRGGTDTQYF. In nucleotides, the CDR3 is TGTGCCAGCAGCTTCCCCCCGAAAAGCGGGAGAGGGGGCACAGATACGCAGTATTTT.

The rearrangement joins TRBV15 to TRBJ2-5; D is unclear. Between the trimmed V and J ends, which lost 0 bases and 1 base, there was a span of 3 bases. The CDR3 sequence is 13 residues long. Germline assignment: CDR1 LNHNV and CDR2 YYDKDF (reference sequence). This chain's CDR3 is CATSREAQETQYF. For the CDR3, the DNA is TGTGCCACCAGCAGAGAGGCCCAAGAGACCCAGTACTTC.

The chain employs TRBV6-5 and TRBJ1-5; TRBD1 agrees at 12 bases. The J segment lost 15 bases and the V segment lost 4 bases, leaving 10 bases of the junction unmatched. The CDR3 is 14 amino acids. Germline V gene data show CDR1 as MNHEY and CDR2 as SVGAGI. Here the CDR3 DNA reads TGTGCCAGCAGTTTACGGGGACAGGGGGCTAAGTTGCATTTT. Its translation is CASSLRGQGAKLHF.

The chain recombines TRBV19 with TRBJ1-4; D remains ambiguous. In germline, CDR1 is LNHDA, CDR2 SQIVND (reference sequence). V was pared by 7 bases and J by 2 bases, with 17 bases between. This CDR3 region has 16 residues. In DNA, the CDR3 is TGTGCCAGTAAAGCGGTGGGAGGGCATACTAATGAAAAACTGTTTTTT. It translates to CASKAVGGHTNEKLFF. Using reference TRBV19 and TRBJ1-4 for the parts outside the CDR3, the full variable domain is DGGITQSPKYLFRKEGQNVTLSCEQNLNHDAMYWYRQDPGQGLRLIYYSQIVNDFQKGDIAEGYSVSREKKESFPLTVTSAQKNPTAFYLCASKAVGGHTNEKLFFGSGTQLSVL.

The gene calls are TRBV5-1 and TRBJ1-4, with unresolved D. This CDR3 spans 14 amino acids. Germline CDR1 SGHRS, CDR2 YFSETQ. The ends were cut back, 4 bases at V and 3 bases at J, with 10 bases in the middle. The CDR3 protein is CASSPRGPNEKLFF. CDR3 bases: TGCGCCAGCAGCCCCCGCGGCCCTAATGAAAAACTGTTTTTT. Drawing the rest from reference TRBV5-1 and TRBJ1-4, the complete variable domain is KAGVTQTPRYLIKTRGQQVTLSCSPISGHRSVSWYQQTPGQGLQFLFEYFSETQRNKGNFPGRFSGRQFSNSRSEMNVSTLELGDSALYLCASSPRGPNEKLFFGSGTQLSVL.

This clone was counted once. The J gene is TRBJ1-6, the V gene TRBV18; 7 bases are shared with TRBD1. This CDR3 is built from 16 residues. CDR1 is KGHSH and CDR2 is LQKENI in the germline V gene. Unmatched junction bases numbered 6, after V lost 3 bases and J lost 4 bases. The CDR3 DNA reads as TGTGCCAGCTCACCCCCCGACAGGGATTATAATTCACCCCTCCACTTT. It codes for CASSPPDRDYNSPLHF.

V and J are TRBV7-8 and TRBJ2-6, with D possibly matching TRBD1 (5 bases). V lost 5 bases to trimming and J lost 4 bases, with 15 bases between them. The CDR3 is 16 residues long. Per germline, CDR1 SGHVS and CDR2 FQNEAQ. The CDR3 is CASSPRQRPGANVLTF. The CDR3 DNA sequence: TGTGCCAGCAGCCCCAGACAGCGTCCCGGGGCCAACGTCCTGACTTTC.

In this sample, this clone turned up a few times. The chain has TRBV27 and TRBJ1-2; 8 bases line up with TRBD1. Per the germline V gene, CDR1 is MNHEY and CDR2 is SMNVEV (reference sequence). The CDR3 is 13 amino acids. V was pared by 7 bases and J by 4 bases, with 5 bases of the junction left unmatched. The chain's CDR3 is CASKGTGVYGYTF. CDR3 sequence (DNA): TGTGCCAGCAAAGGGACAGGAGTCTATGGCTACACCTTC.

This chain connects TRBV6-5 to TRBJ2-3; 10 positions agree with TRBD2. With 7 bases clipped from V and 5 bases from J, the junction kept 9 bases outside the gene matches. The CDR3 consists of 15 residues. Looked up from germline, CDR1 is MNHEY and CDR2 is SVGAGI. The CDR3 DNA is TGTGCCAGCATGCTAGCGGGAGCGGGTAAAGATACGCAGTATTTT. This sequence encodes CASMLAGAGKDTQYF.

This chain joins TRBV29-1 and TRBJ1-1; D remains ambiguous. V lost 5 bases and J lost 0, with 7 bases in between. This CDR3 comprises 12 residues. CDR1 is SQVTM, CDR2 ANQGSEA, per germline. The DNA of the CDR3 is TGCAGCGTTCGCCCAATGAACACTGAAGCTTTCTTT. Its protein is CSVRPMNTEAFF.

The chain recombines TRBV25-1 with TRBJ1-2; D is possibly TRBD1 (5 bases). Germline lookup yields CDR1 MGHDK and CDR2 SYGVNS. With 5 bases removed from V and 4 bases from J, the gap between germline ends came to 17 bases. CDR3 length equals 15 residues. The CDR3 DNA reads TGTGCCAGCAGTACCCTAGGAGGGGCTAGCTATGGCTACACCTTC. Protein sequence: CASSTLGGASYGYTF.

The CDR3 is CASSQGPGSSYEQYF. In DNA, the CDR3 is TGTGCCAGCAGCCAAGGGCCAGGGAGCTCCTACGAGCAGTACTTC. This rearrangement joins TRBV11-3 to TRBJ2-7, with D tentatively TRBD1 or TRBD2 (5 bases each). Germline CDR1 and CDR2: SGHNT and YENEEA. The CDR3 consists of 15 residues. V dropped 5 bases and J dropped 0 bases, with 14 bases sitting between them.

V gene TRBV3-1 (or the pseudogene TRBV3-2) combines with J gene TRBJ1-2; 7 bases match TRBD1. V trimming: 0 bases; J trimming: 2 bases; junction bases outside the gene matches: 9. Germline V gene sequence: CDR1 LGHDT, CDR2 YNNKEL (reference sequence). The CDR3 spans 17 residues. Written as DNA, the CDR3 is TGTGCCAGCAGCCAAGATTATTGGCAGGGGGAAAACTATGGCTACACCTTC. Its protein is CASSQDYWQGENYGYTF.

The rearrangement joins TRBV4-2 to TRBJ2-1; TRBD2 matches at 9 bases. The CDR3 sequence is 14 residues long. Germline V gives CDR1 LGHNA, CDR2 YNFKEQ. J gave up 7 bases and V 6 bases, and 7 bases lay outside the gene matches. CDR3 sequence: CASRGGLAPNEQFF. In DNA, the CDR3 is TGTGCCAGCAGAGGGGGACTAGCCCCTAATGAGCAGTTCTTC.

The rearrangement joins TRBV4-2 to TRBJ2-7, with D unresolved. Germline V gene lookup returns CDR1 LGHNA and CDR2 YNFKEQ. The CDR3 spans 13 residues. V lost 1 base and J 4 bases, leaving 8 bases between the germline ends. CDR3 DNA: TGTGCCAGCAGCCAAGGTAGGCAGTACGAGCAGTACTTC. Its translation is CASSQGRQYEQYF.

This chain joins TRBV7-9 and TRBJ1-2; 7 nucleotides agree with TRBD1. J was trimmed by 8 bases and V by 4 bases; bases with no gene match: 10. Germline CDR1 is SEHNR and CDR2 is FQNEAQ (reference sequence). The CDR3 has 14 amino acids. The CDR3 region has the DNA TGTGCCAGCAGCTCGACCGACAGGGCGGCAGGCTACACCTTC. It specifies CASSSTDRAAGYTF.

V gene TRBV6-1 combines with J gene TRBJ1-3; D gene unclear. The CDR3 length is 15 residues. The germline V gene has CDR1 MNHNS and CDR2 SASEGT. The V end lost 0 bases, the J end lost 0 bases, and 6 bases lay between the germline ends. CDR3 loop: CASSEAASSGNTIYF. In DNA form, the CDR3 reads TGTGCCAGCAGTGAAGCGGCATCCTCTGGAAACACCATATATTTT.

This sequence joins TRBV3-1 (or the pseudogene TRBV3-2) and TRBJ1-1; tentatively, D is TRBD1 (5 bases). V was shortened by 1 base and J by 6 bases, with 12 bases between the two germline ends. Germline CDR1 is LGHDT and CDR2 is YNNKEL (reference sequence). The CDR3 contains 14 residues. This CDR3 reads CASSQGDRGPEAFF. In DNA, the CDR3 is TGTGCCAGCAGCCAAGGGGATAGGGGTCCTGAAGCTTTCTTT.

This clone was picked up one time. The chain carries TRBV24-1 and TRBJ2-1; 8 bases match TRBD1. Germline CDR1 is KGHDR and CDR2 is SFDVKD. V was pared by 4 bases and J by 6 bases, with 10 bases of the junction left unmatched. CDR3 size: 16 residues. CDR3 sequence: CATSDSMDRERNEQFF. The CDR3 DNA is TGTGCCACCAGTGACTCTATGGACAGGGAACGCAATGAGCAGTTCTTC.

This chain connects TRBV11-1 to TRBJ1-2, with D possibly TRBD1 on 5 matching bases. The length of the CDR3 is 13 residues. V was pared by 5 bases and J by 5 bases, with 12 bases between. Germline V gene lookup returns CDR1 SGHAT and CDR2 FQDESV (reference sequence). CDR3 sequence (DNA): TGTGCCAGCAGCCACCCTGGGGGGTATGGCTACACCTTC. As protein: CASSHPGGYGYTF.

V usage is TRBV21-1 and J usage is TRBJ1-5. TRBV21-1 counts as a pseudogene. The CDR3 contains 19 residues. The CDR3: CASSKRKWEGEYSNQPQHF. CDR3 in DNA: TGTGCCAGCAGCAAACGAAAATGGGAAGGGGAGTATAGCAATCAGCCCCAGCATTTT.

This chain connects TRBV9 to TRBJ2-7; D not certain. The V gene's germline CDR1 is SGDLS and CDR2 YYNGEE. The CDR3 runs to 14 residues. Trimming shortened V by 3 bases and J by 2 bases, and 12 bases separated the two germline ends. CDR3 nucleotide sequence: TGTGCCAGCAGCGCTGCCCCACTGGCCTACGAGCAGTACTTC. It encodes CASSAAPLAYEQYF.

The J gene is TRBJ1-1, the V gene TRBV9; a weak D match, TRBD1 (6 bases). The CDR3 length is 15 residues. The germline V and J ends were trimmed by 1 base and 8 bases, with 18 bases remaining between them. From germline, CDR1 is SGDLS and CDR2 YYNGEE. The CDR3 spells CASSVPRASGTEAFF. As DNA, the CDR3 is TGTGCCAGCAGCGTACCCCGCGCCTCCGGGACAGAAGCTTTCTTT. Filled out from reference TRBV9 and TRBJ1-1, the complete variable domain reads DSGVTQTPKHLITATGQRVTLRCSPRSGDLSVYWYQQSLDQGLQFLIQYYNGEERAKGNILERFSAQQFPDLHSELNLSSLELGDSALYFCASSVPRASGTEAFFGQGTRLTVV.

The CDR3 here is CSVEELPLRVNNEQFF. The CDR3 coding sequence is TGCAGCGTTGAAGAATTGCCCCTGCGGGTCAACAATGAGCAGTTCTTC. The chain carries TRBV29-1 and TRBJ2-1, with a weak D call TRBD2 (5 bases). This CDR3 is 16 amino acids long. V was trimmed by 0 bases and J by 5 bases, leaving 17 bases between them. CDR1 is SQVTM and CDR2 is ANQGSEA in the germline V gene.